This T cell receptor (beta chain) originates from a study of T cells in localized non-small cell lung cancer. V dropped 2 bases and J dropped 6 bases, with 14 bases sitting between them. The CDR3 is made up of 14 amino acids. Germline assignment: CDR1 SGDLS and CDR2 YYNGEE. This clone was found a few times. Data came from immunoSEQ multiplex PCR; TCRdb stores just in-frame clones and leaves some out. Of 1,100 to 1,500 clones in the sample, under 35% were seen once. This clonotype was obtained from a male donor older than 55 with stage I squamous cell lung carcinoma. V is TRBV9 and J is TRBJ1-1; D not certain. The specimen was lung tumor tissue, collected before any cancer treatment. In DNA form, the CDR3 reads TGTGCCAGCAGCGTTCCTGCGGGGAATCCTGAAGCTTTCTTT. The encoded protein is CASSVPAGNPEAFF.